A single sample is the source of the 14 T cell receptor beta chains below, sequenced in a study of CD8 T cells in ankylosing spondylitis. TCRdb ran MiXCR on the 5' RACE reads and lists one entry per CDR3 protein. The repertoire holds some 220,000 distinct CDR3 sequences, with approximately 8.4% as singletons. The sequencing input was blood, either unsorted or a sorted T cell fraction (not recorded which). Receptors were obtained from a female donor with ankylosing spondylitis or in good health (not recorded which).

The chain couples TRBV24-1 to TRBJ1-2; D not resolved. This CDR3 is built from 13 residues. Trimming stripped 2 bases from V and 10 bases from J, with 13 bases between. Germline V gene data show CDR1 as KGHDR and CDR2 as SFDVKD. In nucleotides, the CDR3 is TGTGCCACCAGTGATTGGTACAAGCCCTTCTACACCTTC. Amino acids: CATSDWYKPFYTF.

The table lists this clonotype with many counts. The chain recombines TRBV18 with TRBJ2-1, with a tentative D call TRBD1 (6 bases). V dropped 2 bases and J dropped 3 bases, with 11 bases sitting between them. Germline V gene lookup returns CDR1 KGHSH and CDR2 LQKENI. This CDR3 region has 15 residues. The CDR3 DNA sequence: TGTGCCAGCTCACCATCCAGGGGTCTCTACAATGAGCAGTTCTTC. It translates to CASSPSRGLYNEQFF.

This clonotype was seen many times. The chain joins TRBV15 to TRBJ1-6; D might be TRBD1 (5 bases). The CDR3 totals 15 residues. In germline, CDR1 is LNHNV, CDR2 YYDKDF (reference sequence). Trimming stripped 0 bases from V and 10 bases from J, with 13 bases between. CDR3 amino acids: CATSRDGAGKSPLHF. As DNA, the CDR3 is TGTGCCACCAGCAGAGATGGGGCAGGGAAATCACCCCTCCACTTT. Drawing the rest from reference TRBV15 and TRBJ1-6, the complete variable domain is DAMVIQNPRYQVTQFGKPVTLSCSQTLNHNVMYWYQQKSSQAPKLLFHYYDKDFNNEADTPDNFQSRRPNTSFCFLDIRSPGLGDTAMYLCATSRDGAGKSPLHFGNGTRLTVT.

This clonotype was recorded many times. This chain links TRBV15 with TRBJ1-1; D may be TRBD1 (5 bases). The CDR3 is made up of 14 amino acids. V lost 5 bases and J lost 0, with 10 bases in between. Germline lookup yields CDR1 LNHNV and CDR2 YYDKDF (reference sequence). CDR3 in amino acids: CATSAGPMNTEAFF. CDR3 coding DNA: TGTGCCACCAGCGCGGGACCGATGAACACTGAAGCTTTCTTT.

This clonotype was picked up many times. V gene TRBV27 combines with J gene TRBJ2-7, with D maybe TRBD2 (5 bases). CDR1 and CDR2 from the germline V gene are MNHEY and SMNVEV (reference sequence). This CDR3 has 18 residues. The germline V and J ends were trimmed by 0 bases and 4 bases, with 22 bases remaining between them. CDR3 coding DNA: TGTGCCAGCAGTTTATCGAGGGTTAGTAACGTTCCTGGTTACGAGCAGTACTTC. Protein: CASSLSRVSNVPGYEQYF.

This clonotype was detected many times. This chain connects TRBV12-3 or TRBV12-4 to TRBJ2-2; D tentatively reads TRBD1 or TRBD2 (5 bases each). The CDR3 spans 14 residues. V lost 8 bases and J lost 6, with 16 bases in between. CDR3 bases: TGTGCCAGCTACACCTGGGGGACCCCCGGGGAGCTGTTTTTT. Protein: CASYTWGTPGELFF.

This clonotype was observed at least ten times. The genes are TRBV12-3 or TRBV12-4 and TRBJ1-2; 7 bases match TRBD1. This CDR3 region has 13 residues. Trimming cost V 5 bases and J 4 bases; bases outside gene matches: 4. CDR3 sequence: CASSPTGVYGYTF. CDR3 sequence (DNA): TGTGCCAGCAGTCCTACAGGGGTCTATGGCTACACCTTC.

In this sample, this clonotype turned up many times. V usage is TRBV12-3 or TRBV12-4 and J usage is TRBJ1-4; TRBD1 is a possible D gene (5 bases). V lost 3 bases and J lost 0, with 11 bases in between. CDR3 length equals 16 residues. This CDR3 reads CASSLAGLATNEKLFF. CDR3 coding DNA: TGTGCCAGCAGTTTGGCAGGGCTTGCAACTAATGAAAAACTGTTTTTT.

This clonotype was seen at least ten times. This chain links TRBV7-6 with TRBJ2-5, with D perhaps matching TRBD1 (6 bases). Deletions cut 5 bases from V and 2 bases from J, with 18 bases between. Germline V gene lookup returns CDR1 SGHVS and CDR2 FNYEAQ. This CDR3 has 16 residues. CDR3 sequence (DNA): TGTGCCAGCAGCCCCCAGGGGTCTCGGGCACAAGAGACCCAGTACTTC. It codes for CASSPQGSRAQETQYF.

The sample holds many counts of this clonotype. The chain combines TRBV28 with TRBJ2-5, with 9 bases fitting TRBD1. The ends lost 3 bases at V and 2 bases at J; junction bases unmatched: 7. CDR1 MDHEN and CDR2 SYDVKM come from the germline V gene. This CDR3 is built from 16 residues. The DNA of the CDR3 is TGTGCCAGCAGTTTGGGACAGGGTGGGGGGCAAGAGACCCAGTACTTC. Translating gives CASSLGQGGGQETQYF.

This clonotype was detected ten times or more. The chain couples TRBV28 to TRBJ2-5; D remains unclear. This CDR3 has 14 amino acids. Germline-derived CDR1 and CDR2 are MDHEN and SYDVKM. Trimming took off 5 bases at V and 2 bases at J, with 12 bases between the two ends. In DNA form, the CDR3 reads TGTGCCAGCAGTCCCTGGACCGATCAAGAGACCCAGTACTTC. Its translation is CASSPWTDQETQYF. The full variable domain, its missing parts supplied by reference TRBV28 and TRBJ2-5, is DVKVTQSSRYLVKRTGEKVFLECVQDMDHENMFWYRQDPGLGLRLIYFSYDVKMKEKGDIPEGYSVSREKKERFSLILESASTNQTSMYLCASSPWTDQETQYFGPGTRLLVL.

This clonotype has at least ten counts. V and J are TRBV19 and TRBJ2-2, with D tentatively TRBD2 (5 bases). CDR1 is LNHDA and CDR2 is SQIVND in the germline V gene (reference sequence). The CDR3 has 16 residues. V was pared by 4 bases and J by 2 bases, with 14 bases between. The CDR3 DNA follows: TGTGCCAGTAGTAACGGCTTTAGCGCCAACACCGGGGAGCTGTTTTTT. It encodes CASSNGFSANTGELFF.

This clonotype was observed a few times. The V call is TRBV7-9, the J call TRBJ2-7; D is perhaps TRBD2 (5 bases). Germline V lookup: CDR1 SEHNR, CDR2 FQNEAQ (reference sequence). V was clipped by 5 bases and J by 7 bases, with 15 bases between them. The CDR3 spans 13 residues. The DNA of the CDR3 is TGTGCCAGCAGCCACCCCCGGGGTGAAGAGCAGTACTTC. The encoded protein is CASSHPRGEEQYF.

At least ten counts were recorded for this clonotype. This chain connects TRBV7-2 to TRBJ2-3; D uncertain. V lost 1 base and J lost 0, with 11 bases in between. Germline loops: CDR1 SGHTA, CDR2 FQGNSA. This CDR3 spans 16 amino acids. The CDR3, as DNA: TGTGCCAGCAGCTTAGGACCCTGGGCCAGCACAGATACGCAGTATTTT. Its protein is CASSLGPWASTDTQYF.